The sequence of this TCR beta chain was determined in a study of vaccination effects on CD4 cells after COVID-19. A single count supports this clone. Antigen unknown. Study-wide results and limits: Cross-reactivity with common cold coronaviruses was shown by only 1 of 255 vaccine-induced clones in healthy vaccinees.

Germline V gene sequence: CDR1 LGHDT, CDR2 YNNKEL (reference sequence). The CDR3 totals 14 residues. V shed 1 base and J shed 0 bases, with 6 bases lying between them. Repertoires were generated with immunoSEQ multiplex PCR, while TCRdb's copy carries only in-frame clones and drops some. The data hold tens of thousands of clones, with around 72% observed a single time. Antigen-specific CD4+ T cells were expanded with viral peptide pools in the ViraFEST assay before sequencing. When 10 to 11 days of culture had elapsed, CD4+ T cells were isolated. Nucleocapsid antibodies stayed negative before and after vaccination, showing no earlier SARS-CoV-2 infection. Researchers swapped half the medium for IL-2 medium on both days 3 and 7.

The sequencing here drew on CD4+ T cells from PBMCs cultured with HCoV-NL63 spike peptides, taken before COVID-19 vaccination. The TCR was taken from a human donor who received a COVID-19 vaccine. V is TRBV3-1 (or the pseudogene TRBV3-2) and J is TRBJ1-1; no reliable D call. The CDR3 bases are TGTGCCAGCAGCCAAGGGCAGATGAACACTGAAGCTTTCTTT. Its translation: CASSQGQMNTEAFF.